This T cell receptor beta chain was identified in a study of blood T cell repertoires in COVID-19. Original analysis: The authors estimated nucleated cell counts from reference gene primer amplification. Clones were read by immunoSEQ multiplex PCR, and TCRdb kept only the in-frame ones, dropping some. That table is the source of V, J and clone size, and D and trimming were worked out from the DNA. Of over 65,000 clones in the sample, 70% to 90% are singletons; the top ten hold around 6%. This clone has more than one count but fewer than ten. The CDR3 loop spans 12 amino acids. The germline V gene has CDR1 MNHEY and CDR2 SVGAGI. The germline V and J ends were trimmed by 8 bases and 2 bases, with 9 bases remaining between them.

This rearrangement joins TRBV6-5 to TRBJ1-2, with D uncertain. Sequencing was performed on peripheral blood. The sequence was obtained from a man older than 75 with COVID-19, enrolled during active disease. CDR3 nucleotides: TGTGCCAGCTCTTACAGCAACTATGGCTACACCTTC. As protein: CASSYSNYGYTF.